Sequencing of this T cell receptor (beta chain) was carried out in a study of T cell responses to AZD1222 COVID-19 vaccine. Clones were read by immunoSEQ multiplex PCR, and TCRdb kept only the in-frame ones, dropping some. The sample shows 130,000 to 150,000 clones, around 84% of them seen only once. This specimen consisted of peripheral blood, obtained 28 days after the second AZD1222 dose. This receptor was obtained from an adult who received the AZD1222 COVID-19 vaccine.

Written as DNA, the CDR3 is TGTGCCAGCAGTGACGGGACAGGGGGGACTGAAAAACTGTTTTTT. The encoded protein is CASSDGTGGTEKLFF. This rearrangement joins TRBV2 to TRBJ1-4, with TRBD1 identical over 11 bases. CDR3 length equals 15 residues. V lost 3 bases to trimming and J lost 7 bases; unmatched junction nucleotides: 4. Germline assignment: CDR1 SNHLY and CDR2 FYNNEI.